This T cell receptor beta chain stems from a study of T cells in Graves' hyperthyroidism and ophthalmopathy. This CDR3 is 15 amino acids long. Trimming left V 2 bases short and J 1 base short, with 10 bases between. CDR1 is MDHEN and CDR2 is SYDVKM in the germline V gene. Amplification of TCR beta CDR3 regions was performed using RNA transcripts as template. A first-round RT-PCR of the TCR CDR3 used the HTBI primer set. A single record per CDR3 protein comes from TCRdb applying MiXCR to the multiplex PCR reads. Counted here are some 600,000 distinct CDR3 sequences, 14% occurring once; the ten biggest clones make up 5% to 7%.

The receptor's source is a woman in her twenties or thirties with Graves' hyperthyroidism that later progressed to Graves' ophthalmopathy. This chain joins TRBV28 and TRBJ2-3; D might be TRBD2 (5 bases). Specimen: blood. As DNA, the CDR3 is TGTGCCAGCAGTTTAGACTCAGCGGGCACAGATACGCAGTATTTT. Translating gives CASSLDSAGTDTQYF.